The TCR beta chain described here comes from a study of cytomegalovirus exposure and HLA in healthy donors. The PCR made use of 60 Vbeta and 13 Jbeta primers. The table came from immunoSEQ multiplex PCR; TCRdb's copy has only in-frame clones and leaves some out. Of over 150,000 clones listed, about 77% are singletons. As regards this clone: No antigen is known for it.

CDR1 and CDR2 from the germline V gene are MNHEY and SMNVEV (reference sequence). The CDR3 contains 15 residues. The V gene lost 6 bases and the J gene lost 8 bases, with 21 bases spanning the gap. Whole-study results and caveats: It was reported that the classifier diagnosed cytomegalovirus status with high specificity and sensitivity in both the original and validation cohorts.

V gene TRBV27 combines with J gene TRBJ2-3; D may be TRBD1 (7 bases). This clonotype was obtained from a woman aged 25-40 years in good health and CMV-seronegative. Sequences were obtained from PBMCs. The CDR3 nucleotides read TGTGCCAGCAGCTGGGGAGCGCAGGGGGGCTTTACGCAGTATTTT. Translated: CASSWGAQGGFTQYF.